These 23 T cell receptor beta chains share one sample of origin, sequenced in a study of post-analysis software for immune sequencing data. Study conclusions and caveats: Included in a set of about five TRBV segments more frequent in patients than controls were TRBV5-6, TRBV5-1 and TRBV20-1.

No cognate antigen is known for these TCRs. Prepared TCR beta cDNA libraries contained unique molecular identifiers. TCRdb used MiXCR to reprocess the PCR reads, holding one entry per CDR3 protein. The table includes more than 450,000 distinct CDR3 sequences, around 47% detected once. The sequenced material came from blood. Source of these receptors: a girl under 18 with multiple sclerosis.

The chain joins TRBV4-1 to TRBJ1-2; 7 bases fit TRBD1. Germline V gives CDR1 MGHRA, CDR2 YSYEKL. Losses at the gene ends were 3 bases for V and 8 bases for J; bases not matched to a gene: 9. This CDR3 is 14 amino acids long. The CDR3: CASSQPGQPQGYTF. In DNA, the CDR3 is TGCGCCAGCAGCCAGCCGGGACAGCCCCAAGGCTACACCTTC.

In nucleotides, the CDR3 is TGCAGCGTTATCCAGGGACAGGCCAACTATGGCTACACCTTC. Translated, it gives CSVIQGQANYGYTF. V is TRBV29-1 and J is TRBJ1-2; 8 bases are a match to TRBD1. This CDR3 is 14 amino acids long. Germline CDR1 and CDR2: SQVTM and ANQGSEA. With V trimmed by 5 bases and J by 2 bases, 7 bases remained unmatched.

This clonotype was detected a few times. The chain has TRBV5-1 and TRBJ2-3, with 8 bases aligning to TRBD2. The CDR3 is made up of 15 amino acids. V was clipped by 3 bases and J by 0 bases; unmatched bases: 3. CDR1 is SGHRS and CDR2 is YFSETQ in the germline V gene. The CDR3 loop is CASSYRTSSTDTQYF. In DNA form, the CDR3 reads TGCGCCAGCAGCTACCGGACTAGCAGCACAGATACGCAGTATTTT.

This clonotype was counted between two and nine times. The chain employs TRBV3-1 and TRBJ2-7; D is unresolved. Germline lookup yields CDR1 LGHDT and CDR2 YNNKEL (reference sequence). Trimming pared 0 bases from V and 7 bases from J, leaving 10 bases between. The CDR3 covers 13 residues. As DNA, the CDR3 is TGTGCCAGCAGCCAAGACCTACGGAGTGAGCAGTACTTC. It is translated as CASSQDLRSEQYF.

The V call is TRBV4-1, the J call TRBJ1-2, with D possibly being TRBD1 (6 bases). The CDR3 length is 19 residues. The V gene's germline CDR1 is MGHRA and CDR2 YSYEKL. V lost 2 bases and J lost 3, with 25 bases in between. The CDR3 DNA reads as TGCGCCAGCAGCCAACTTACGGAGTACGGGGGCAGTCGGTACTATGGCTACACCTTC. This gives the protein CASSQLTEYGGSRYYGYTF.

This chain uses TRBV5-5 with TRBJ2-7; D tentatively reads TRBD1 or TRBD2 (5 bases each). Germline lookup yields CDR1 SGHKS and CDR2 YYEKEE (reference sequence). The V end was cut by 4 bases, the J end by 0 bases, with 20 bases between. The CDR3 has 17 amino acids. The DNA of the CDR3 is TGTGCCAGCAGCAGCCTCGCCGGGACCGTTAGCTCCTACGAGCAGTACTTC. Translated, it gives CASSSLAGTVSSYEQYF.

This clonotype was seen only once. The chain couples TRBV27 to TRBJ2-1; D uncertain. Trimming shortened V by 5 bases and J by 10 bases, and 12 bases separated the two germline ends. Looked up from germline, CDR1 is MNHEY and CDR2 is SMNVEV (reference sequence). The CDR3 has 12 amino acids. Written as DNA, the CDR3 is TGTGCCAGCAGTCGCCCCCCCTCGGAGCAGTTCTTC. Protein: CASSRPPSEQFF.

Remarks on this clonotype: The junction differs from germline at one of its ends, possibly a read error. CDR3 in amino acids: CASSLSPSGGSTSSYNEQFF. The DNA of the CDR3 is TGTGCCAGTAGCTTAAGTCCTAGCGGGGGGTCTACCAGCTCCTACAATGAGCAGTTCTTC. This chain links TRBV7-3 with TRBJ2-1; TRBD2 matches 11 bases. Germline V lookup: CDR1 SGHTA, CDR2 FQGTGA. This CDR3 contains 20 residues.

The V gene is TRBV29-1, the J gene TRBJ2-7; tentatively, D is TRBD1 (5 bases). Trimming shortened V by 4 bases and J by 3 bases, and 16 bases separated the two germline ends. The CDR3 is 14 residues long. Germline V gene lookup returns CDR1 SQVTM and CDR2 ANQGSEA. CDR3 nucleotides: TGCAGCGTTGTGTCCGCGCCGCAGGGCTACGAGCAGTACTTC. This encodes CSVVSAPQGYEQYF.

The genes are TRBV9 and TRBJ2-3, with 9 positions matching TRBD2. Germline-derived CDR1 and CDR2 are SGDLS and YYNGEE. Trimming cost V 0 bases and J 4 bases; bases outside gene matches: 15. The CDR3 loop spans 19 amino acids. In DNA, the CDR3 is TGTGCCAGCAGCGTAGAAACCCTATTTAATAGCGGGAGCCCAGATACGCAGTATTTT. It codes for CASSVETLFNSGSPDTQYF.

This chain uses TRBV12-5 with TRBJ2-7; D may correspond to TRBD1 or TRBD2 (5 bases each). CDR1 LGHNT and CDR2 FRNRAP come from the germline V gene. Between the trimmed V and J ends, which lost 1 base and 2 bases, there was a span of 18 bases. CDR3 length equals 17 residues. The CDR3 protein is CASGLGLRGARTYEQYF. CDR3 nucleotides: TGTGCTAGTGGTTTGGGCCTAAGAGGGGCGCGTACCTACGAGCAGTACTTC.

The chain combines TRBV7-9 with TRBJ1-4; D may be TRBD1 (6 bases). Germline CDR1 SEHNR, CDR2 FQNEAQ (reference sequence). Deletions cut 8 bases from V and 8 bases from J, with 15 bases between. The CDR3 covers 13 residues. The CDR3 sequence: CASGLGGREKLFF. CDR3 DNA: TGTGCCAGCGGCCTCGGGGGGCGAGAAAAACTGTTTTTT.

The chain couples TRBV12-3 or TRBV12-4 to TRBJ2-3; no clear D. The ends were cut back, 3 bases at V and 4 bases at J, with 11 bases in the middle. This CDR3 is 14 amino acids long. CDR3 region: CASSFGSGPDTQYF. In nucleotides, the CDR3 is TGTGCCAGCAGTTTTGGGTCGGGCCCAGATACGCAGTATTTT.

This chain links TRBV20-1 with TRBJ1-2, with D hard to call. The CDR3 has 12 residues. The germline V gene encodes CDR1 DFQATT and CDR2 SNEGSKA (reference sequence). The ends were cut back, 6 bases at V and 1 base at J, with 9 bases in the middle. DNA for the CDR3: TGCAGTGCGGTTAGGGATAACTATGGCTACACCTTC. This encodes CSAVRDNYGYTF.

This clonotype was detected only a few times. The J gene is TRBJ2-7, the V gene TRBV20-1; a possible D gene is TRBD1 (5 bases). The CDR3 runs 15 residues. Germline V gene data show CDR1 as DFQATT and CDR2 as SNEGSKA (reference sequence). The germline V and J ends were trimmed by 7 bases and 0 bases, with 19 bases remaining between them. The CDR3 protein is CSVPGSTASSYEQYF. As DNA, the CDR3 is TGCAGTGTCCCGGGTTCGACAGCGAGCTCCTACGAGCAGTACTTC.

This sequence joins TRBV6-6 and TRBJ2-7; D gene unclear. The CDR3 has 13 residues. The germline gives CDR1 MNHNY, CDR2 SVGAGI (reference sequence). Trimming took off 7 bases at V and 2 bases at J, with 12 bases between the two ends. DNA for the CDR3: TGTGCCAGCAACGACGGACGGCCCTACGAGCAGTACTTC. Encoded protein: CASNDGRPYEQYF.

The V and J genes are TRBV30 and TRBJ2-1; 13 nucleotides match TRBD2. The DNA end lines up better with TRBJ2-7; the J call may be wrong. Per germline, CDR1 GTSNPN and CDR2 SVGIG (reference sequence). The CDR3 length is 17 residues. The CDR3 sequence is CAWNIGRLAGGYNEQYF. DNA of the CDR3: TGTGCCTGGAATATTGGGCGACTAGCGGGGGGATACAATGAGCAGTACTTC.

The chain employs TRBV12-3 or TRBV12-4 and TRBJ2-5, with D perhaps matching TRBD1 (6 bases). Trimming removed 2 bases from V and 1 base from J, with 11 bases in between. CDR3 length: 15 residues. In DNA form, the CDR3 reads TGTGCCAGCAGTTTATCGACAGGACCCCAAGAGACCCAGTACTTC. It translates to CASSLSTGPQETQYF.

In DNA form, the CDR3 reads TGTGCCAGCAGCTTGGGGAGGGGAAATGAAAAACTGTTTTTT. Its translation is CASSLGRGNEKLFF. The chain combines TRBV5-6 with TRBJ1-4, with D perhaps matching TRBD1 (5 bases). Germline CDR1 is SGHDT and CDR2 is YYEEEE. The CDR3 contains 14 residues. The V end was cut by 0 bases, the J end by 5 bases, with 8 bases between.

The chain joins TRBV5-1 to TRBJ2-1, with 9 positions matching TRBD2. From germline, CDR1 is SGHRS and CDR2 YFSETQ. This CDR3 contains 15 residues. The J segment lost 6 bases and the V segment lost 0 bases, leaving 4 bases of the junction unmatched. CDR3 nucleotide sequence: TGCGCCAGCAGCTTGGTAGCGGGAGATCTCAATGAGCAGTTCTTC. It specifies CASSLVAGDLNEQFF.

This clonotype was counted a few times. The chain is built from TRBV6-1 and TRBJ2-7, with D perhaps TRBD1 (5 bases). V was shortened by 6 bases and J by 3 bases, with 15 bases between the two germline ends. In germline, CDR1 is MNHNS, CDR2 SASEGT. The CDR3 loop spans 14 amino acids. The CDR3 DNA reads TGTGCCAGCAGCAGGGTGAAAAATGACTACGAGCAGTACTTC. Translated: CASSRVKNDYEQYF.

This clonotype has only a few counts. The J gene is TRBJ2-4, the V gene TRBV20-1, with 11 bases identical to TRBD2. Germline loops: CDR1 DFQATT, CDR2 SNEGSKA (reference sequence). The CDR3 covers 16 residues. J was trimmed by 7 bases and V by 3 bases; bases with no gene match: 11. CDR3 in amino acids: CSASLLAGVGANIQYF. In DNA, the CDR3 is TGCAGTGCTAGCCTACTAGCGGGAGTAGGAGCGAACATTCAGTACTTC.

The chain joins TRBV20-1 to TRBJ2-3; 9 bases are a match to TRBD1. Germline values: CDR1 DFQATT, CDR2 SNEGSKA (reference sequence). J was trimmed by 4 bases and V by 3 bases; bases with no gene match: 2. The CDR3 covers 13 residues. The CDR3: CSASTGGSDTQYF. CDR3 in DNA: TGCAGTGCTAGCACAGGGGGCTCAGATACGCAGTATTTT.